A few counts support the clone carrying this T cell receptor (beta chain). Its specificity is unknown. The CDR3 runs to 14 residues. V lost 5 bases, J lost 8 bases, and 16 bases lay in between. This specimen comes from a study of T-cell memory formation after mild COVID-19. Each CDR3 protein gets one entry after TCRdb re-called the 5' RACE reads with MiXCR. The data hold about 420,000 distinct CDR3 sequences, with 20% to 30% observed a single time. Findings of the study overall: CD4/CD8 balance characterized clones contracting day 15 to 85, and CD4+ skew characterized later expanders.

This sequence was found in an adult woman who had mild COVID-19 (a few samples of this study predate the infection). Cell type and time point are not known. The J gene is TRBJ2-1, the V gene TRBV12-3 or TRBV12-4, with D possibly matching TRBD2 (5 bases). Sequencing was done on a sample of PBMCs or a T cell subset sorted from them (not recorded which). This chain's CDR3 is CASSTTRTDDEQFF. The CDR3 region has the DNA TGTGCCAGCAGTACTACTAGGACCGACGATGAGCAGTTCTTC.